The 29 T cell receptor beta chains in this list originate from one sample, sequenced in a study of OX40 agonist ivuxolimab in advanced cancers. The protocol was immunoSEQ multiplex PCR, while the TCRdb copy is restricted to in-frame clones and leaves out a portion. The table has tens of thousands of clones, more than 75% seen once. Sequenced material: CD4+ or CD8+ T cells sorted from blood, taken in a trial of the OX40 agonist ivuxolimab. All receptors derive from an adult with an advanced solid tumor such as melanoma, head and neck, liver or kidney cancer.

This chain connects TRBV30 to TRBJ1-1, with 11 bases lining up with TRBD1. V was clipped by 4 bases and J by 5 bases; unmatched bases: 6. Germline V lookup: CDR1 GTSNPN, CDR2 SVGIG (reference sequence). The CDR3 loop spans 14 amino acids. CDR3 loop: CAWTRDRGRTEAFF. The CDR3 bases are TGTGCCTGGACGCGGGACAGGGGGAGGACTGAAGCTTTCTTT.

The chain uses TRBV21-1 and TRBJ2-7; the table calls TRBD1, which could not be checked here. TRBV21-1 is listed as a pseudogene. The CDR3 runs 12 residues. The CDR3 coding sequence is TGTGCCAGCAGAGGGACAGGGGGCGAGCAGTACTTC. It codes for CASRGTGGEQYF.

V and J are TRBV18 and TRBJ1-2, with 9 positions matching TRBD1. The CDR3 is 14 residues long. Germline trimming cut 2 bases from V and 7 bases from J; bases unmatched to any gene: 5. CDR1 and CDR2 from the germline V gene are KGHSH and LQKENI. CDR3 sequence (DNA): TGTGCCAGCTCACCAGGGACAGGGACGGGTGGCTACACCTTC. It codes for CASSPGTGTGGYTF.

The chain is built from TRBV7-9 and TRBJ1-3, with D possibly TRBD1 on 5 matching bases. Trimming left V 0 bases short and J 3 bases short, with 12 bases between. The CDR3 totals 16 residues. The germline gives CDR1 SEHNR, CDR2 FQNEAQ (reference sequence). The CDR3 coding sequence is TGTGCCAGCAGCTTAGCGTATAAGGGGCGTGGAAACACCATATATTTT. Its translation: CASSLAYKGRGNTIYF.

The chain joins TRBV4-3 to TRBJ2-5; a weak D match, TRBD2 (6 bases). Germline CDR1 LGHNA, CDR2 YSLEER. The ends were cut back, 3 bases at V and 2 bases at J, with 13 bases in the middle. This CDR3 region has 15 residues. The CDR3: CASSQRGTVQETQYF. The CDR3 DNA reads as TGCGCCAGCAGCCAGCGCGGGACGGTGCAAGAGACCCAGTACTTC.

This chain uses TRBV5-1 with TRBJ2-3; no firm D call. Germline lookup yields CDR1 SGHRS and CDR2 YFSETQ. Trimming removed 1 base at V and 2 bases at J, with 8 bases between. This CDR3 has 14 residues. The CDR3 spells CASSLNKDTDTQYF. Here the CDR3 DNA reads TGCGCCAGCAGCTTGAACAAAGACACAGATACGCAGTATTTT.

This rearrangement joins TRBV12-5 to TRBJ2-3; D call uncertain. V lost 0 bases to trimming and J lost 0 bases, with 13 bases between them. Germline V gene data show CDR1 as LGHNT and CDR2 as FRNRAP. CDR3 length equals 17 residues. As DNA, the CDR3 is TGTGCTAGTGGTTTGGTACCTCAGAAAGGGAGCACAGATACGCAGTATTTT. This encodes CASGLVPQKGSTDTQYF.

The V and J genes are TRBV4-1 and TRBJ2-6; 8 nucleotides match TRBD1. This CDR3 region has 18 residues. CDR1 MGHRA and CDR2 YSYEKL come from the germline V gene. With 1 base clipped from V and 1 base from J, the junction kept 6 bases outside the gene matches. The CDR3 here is CASSQVDRGTSGANVLTF. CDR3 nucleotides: TGCGCCAGCAGCCAAGTCGACAGGGGCACTTCTGGGGCCAACGTCCTGACTTTC.

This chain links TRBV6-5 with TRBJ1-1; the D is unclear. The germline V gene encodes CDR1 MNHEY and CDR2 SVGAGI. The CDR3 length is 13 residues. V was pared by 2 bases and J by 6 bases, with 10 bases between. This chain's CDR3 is CASSYGGRAEAFF. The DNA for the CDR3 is TGTGCCAGCAGTTACGGCGGGAGAGCTGAAGCTTTCTTT.

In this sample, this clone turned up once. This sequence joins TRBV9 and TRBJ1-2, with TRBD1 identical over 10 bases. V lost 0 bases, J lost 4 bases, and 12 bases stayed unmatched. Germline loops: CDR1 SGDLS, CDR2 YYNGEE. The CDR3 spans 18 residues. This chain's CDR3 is CASSVEEEETGGSYGYTF. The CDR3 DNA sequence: TGTGCCAGCAGCGTAGAAGAGGAGGAGACAGGGGGCTCCTATGGCTACACCTTC.

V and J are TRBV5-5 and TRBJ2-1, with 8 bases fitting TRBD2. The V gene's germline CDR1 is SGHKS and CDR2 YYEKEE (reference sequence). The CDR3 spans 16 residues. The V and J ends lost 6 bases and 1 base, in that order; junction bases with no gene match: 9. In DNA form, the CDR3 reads TGTGCCAGCACCCGTGCTAGCGGGCTATCCTACAATGAGCAGTTCTTC. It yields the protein CASTRASGLSYNEQFF.

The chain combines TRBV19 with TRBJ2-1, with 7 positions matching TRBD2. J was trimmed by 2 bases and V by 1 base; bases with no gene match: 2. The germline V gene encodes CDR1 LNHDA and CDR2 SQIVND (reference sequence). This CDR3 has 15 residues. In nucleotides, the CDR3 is TGTGCCAGTAGTATAGCAGGACTAGCCTACAATGAGCAGTTCTTC. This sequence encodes CASSIAGLAYNEQFF. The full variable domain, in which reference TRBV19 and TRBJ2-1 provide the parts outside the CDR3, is DGGITQSPKYLFRKEGQNVTLSCEQNLNHDAMYWYRQDPGQGLRLIYYSQIVNDFQKGDIAEGYSVSREKKESFPLTVTSAQKNPTAFYLCASSIAGLAYNEQFFGPGTRLTVL.

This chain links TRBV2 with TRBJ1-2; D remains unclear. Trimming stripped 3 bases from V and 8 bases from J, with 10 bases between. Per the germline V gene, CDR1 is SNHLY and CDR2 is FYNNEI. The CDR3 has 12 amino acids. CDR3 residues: CASSDRGRGYTF. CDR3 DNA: TGTGCCAGCAGTGACAGAGGGAGGGGCTACACCTTC.

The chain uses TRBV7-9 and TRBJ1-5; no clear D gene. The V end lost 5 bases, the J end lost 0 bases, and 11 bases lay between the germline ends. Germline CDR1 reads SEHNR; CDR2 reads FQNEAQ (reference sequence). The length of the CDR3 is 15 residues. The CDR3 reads CASSRDGYSNQPQHF. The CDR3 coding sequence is TGTGCCAGCAGCCGTGACGGATATAGCAATCAGCCCCAGCATTTT.

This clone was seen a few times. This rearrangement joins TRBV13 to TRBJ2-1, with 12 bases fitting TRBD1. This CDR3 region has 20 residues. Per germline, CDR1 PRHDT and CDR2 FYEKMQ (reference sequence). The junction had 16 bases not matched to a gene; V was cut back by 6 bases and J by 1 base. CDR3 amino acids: CASSPNRDRGRSGSYNEQFF. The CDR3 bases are TGTGCCAGCAGTCCAAACCGGGACAGGGGGCGTAGCGGGTCCTACAATGAGCAGTTCTTC. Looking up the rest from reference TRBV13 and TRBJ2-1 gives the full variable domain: AAGVIQSPRHLIKEKRETATLKCYPIPRHDTVYWYQQGPGQDPQFLISFYEKMQSDKGSIPDRFSAQQFSDYHSELNMSSLELGDSALYFCASSPNRDRGRSGSYNEQFFGPGTRLTVL.

Here the CDR3 reads CASSSPGQGSDTQYF. The CDR3 nucleotides read TGTGCCAGCAGCTCGCCGGGACAGGGGTCAGATACGCAGTATTTT. The gene calls are TRBV5-4 and TRBJ2-3; 10 bases line up with TRBD1. In germline, CDR1 is SGHNT, CDR2 YYREEE (reference sequence). The CDR3 loop spans 15 amino acids. Trimming took 3 bases from V and 4 from J; bases not matched to a gene: 5.

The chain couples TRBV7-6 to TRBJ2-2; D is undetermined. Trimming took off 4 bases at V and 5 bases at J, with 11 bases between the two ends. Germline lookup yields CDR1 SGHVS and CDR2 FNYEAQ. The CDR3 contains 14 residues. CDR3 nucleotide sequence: TGTGCCAGCAGCTCCCTCCCTGGGACCGGGGAGCTGTTTTTT. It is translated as CASSSLPGTGELFF. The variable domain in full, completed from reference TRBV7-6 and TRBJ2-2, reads GAGVSQSPRYKVTKRGQDVALRCDPISGHVSLYWYRQALGQGPEFLTYFNYEAQQDKSGLPNDRFSAERPEGSISTLTIQRTEQRDSAMYRCASSSLPGTGELFFGEGSRLTVL.

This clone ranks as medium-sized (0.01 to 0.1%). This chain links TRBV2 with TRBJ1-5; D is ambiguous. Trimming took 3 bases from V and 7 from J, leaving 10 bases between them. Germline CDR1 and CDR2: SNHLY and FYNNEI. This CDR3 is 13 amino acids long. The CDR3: CASSEGVGQPQHF. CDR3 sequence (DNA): TGTGCCAGCAGTGAGGGCGTGGGACAGCCCCAGCATTTT.

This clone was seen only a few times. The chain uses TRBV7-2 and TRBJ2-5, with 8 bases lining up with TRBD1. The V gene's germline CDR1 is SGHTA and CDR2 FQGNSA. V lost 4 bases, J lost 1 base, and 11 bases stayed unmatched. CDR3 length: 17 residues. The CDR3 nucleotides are TGTGCCAGCAGCTCTGCAGTCAGACAGGGGTTCCAAGAGACCCAGTACTTC. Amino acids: CASSSAVRQGFQETQYF.

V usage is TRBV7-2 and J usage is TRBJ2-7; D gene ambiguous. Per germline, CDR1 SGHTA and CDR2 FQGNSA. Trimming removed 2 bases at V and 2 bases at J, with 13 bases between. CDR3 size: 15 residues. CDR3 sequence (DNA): TGTGCCAGCAGCTTAAGTGTGGCTATCGCCTACGAGCAGTACTTC. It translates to CASSLSVAIAYEQYF.

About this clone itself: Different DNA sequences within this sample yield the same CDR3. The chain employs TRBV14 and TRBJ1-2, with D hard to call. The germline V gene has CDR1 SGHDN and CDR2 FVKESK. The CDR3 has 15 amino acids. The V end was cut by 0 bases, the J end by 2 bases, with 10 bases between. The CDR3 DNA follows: TGTGCCAGCAGCCAAGATTACGGGAAAAACTATGGCTACACCTTC. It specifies CASSQDYGKNYGYTF. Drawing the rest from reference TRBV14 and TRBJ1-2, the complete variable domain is EAGVTQFPSHSVIEKGQTVTLRCDPISGHDNLYWYRRVMGKEIKFLLHFVKESKQDESGMPNNRFLAERTGGTYSTLKVQPAELEDSGVYFCASSQDYGKNYGYTFGSGTRLTVV.

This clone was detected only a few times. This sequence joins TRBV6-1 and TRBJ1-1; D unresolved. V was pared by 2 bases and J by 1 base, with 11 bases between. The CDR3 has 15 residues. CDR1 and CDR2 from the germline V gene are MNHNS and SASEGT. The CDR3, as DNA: TGTGCCAGCAGTGAACAGGTGCGGGGGAACACTGAAGCTTTCTTT. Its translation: CASSEQVRGNTEAFF.

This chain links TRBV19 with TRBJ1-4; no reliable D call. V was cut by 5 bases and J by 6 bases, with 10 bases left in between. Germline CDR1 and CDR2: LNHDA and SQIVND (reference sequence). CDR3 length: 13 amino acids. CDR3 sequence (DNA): TGTGCCAGTAGTTTTGCGGTGGATGAAAAACTGTTTTTT. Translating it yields CASSFAVDEKLFF.

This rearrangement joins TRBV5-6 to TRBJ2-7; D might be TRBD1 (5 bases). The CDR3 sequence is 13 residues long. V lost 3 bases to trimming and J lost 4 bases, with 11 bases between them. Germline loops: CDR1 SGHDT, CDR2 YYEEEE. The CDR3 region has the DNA TGTGCCAGCAGCTCCCCAGGGTTGTACGAGCAGTACTTC. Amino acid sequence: CASSSPGLYEQYF.

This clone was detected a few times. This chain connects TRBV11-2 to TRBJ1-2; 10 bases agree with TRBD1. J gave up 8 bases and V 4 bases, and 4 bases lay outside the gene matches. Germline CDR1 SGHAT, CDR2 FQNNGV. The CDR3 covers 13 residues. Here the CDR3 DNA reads TGTGCCAGCAGCTGGGACAGGGGAGGAGGCTACACCTTC. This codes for CASSWDRGGGYTF.

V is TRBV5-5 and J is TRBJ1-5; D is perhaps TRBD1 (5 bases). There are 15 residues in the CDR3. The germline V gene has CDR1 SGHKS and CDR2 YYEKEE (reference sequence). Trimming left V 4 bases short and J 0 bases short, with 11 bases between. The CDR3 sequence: CASSPGTISNQPQHF. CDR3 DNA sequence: TGTGCCAGCAGCCCGGGGACCATTAGCAATCAGCCCCAGCATTTT.

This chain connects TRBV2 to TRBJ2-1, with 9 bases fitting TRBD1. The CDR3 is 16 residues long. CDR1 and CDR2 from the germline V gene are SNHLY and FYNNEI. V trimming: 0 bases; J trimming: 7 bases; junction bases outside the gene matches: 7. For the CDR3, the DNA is TGTGCCAGCAGTGAAGCGCCCCCGGACAGGGGTAATGAGCAGTTCTTC. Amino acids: CASSEAPPDRGNEQFF.

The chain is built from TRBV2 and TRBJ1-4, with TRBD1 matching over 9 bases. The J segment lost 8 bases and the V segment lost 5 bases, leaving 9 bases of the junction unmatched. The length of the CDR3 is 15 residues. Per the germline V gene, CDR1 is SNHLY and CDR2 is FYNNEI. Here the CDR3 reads CASSRRGQGEEKLFF. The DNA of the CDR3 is TGTGCCAGCAGTAGGAGGGGACAGGGCGAGGAAAAACTGTTTTTT.

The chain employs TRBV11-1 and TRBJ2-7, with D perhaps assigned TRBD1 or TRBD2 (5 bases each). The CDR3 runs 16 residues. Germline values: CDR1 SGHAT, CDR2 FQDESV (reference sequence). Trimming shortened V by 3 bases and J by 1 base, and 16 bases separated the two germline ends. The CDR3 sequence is CASSLEVGADSYEQYF. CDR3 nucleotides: TGTGCCAGCAGCTTGGAAGTCGGGGCCGATTCCTACGAGCAGTACTTC. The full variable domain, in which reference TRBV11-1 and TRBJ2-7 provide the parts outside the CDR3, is EAEVAQSPRYKITEKSQAVAFWCDPISGHATLYWYRQILGQGPELLVQFQDESVVDDSQLPKDRFSAERLKGVDSTLKIQPAELGDSAMYLCASSLEVGADSYEQYFGPGTRLTVT.